This is a list of T cell receptor beta chains from one sample in a study of long-term antiretroviral therapy in people with HIV. The assay was immunoSEQ multiplex PCR, and TCRdb's table has in-frame clones only and misses some. Of about 30,000 clones listed, 90% are singletons. Here the sequenced sample was unsorted PBMCs, taken around 5 years after starting antiretroviral therapy. These TCRs come from a middle-aged woman with HIV. Both conserved end residues are part of each CDR3. Fields, in order: J gene, clone size, V gene, D gene, CDR3 length, CDR3 protein, CDR3 DNA. A D gene is named only where the DNA matches it firmly. Clone size is stated in some rows and not others, as once, few, many or a class when expanded.

j_gene: TRBJ2-7; abundance: -; v_gene: TRBV7-9; d_gene: -; len: 15; CDR3aa: CASSTRGSSSYEQYF; CDR3nt: TGTGCCAGCAGCACCAGGGGCTCCAGCTCCTACGAGCAGTACTTC
j_gene: TRBJ2-5; abundance: -; v_gene: TRBV6-1; d_gene: -; len: 15; CDR3aa: CASNTQGGAQETQYF; CDR3nt: TGTGCCAGCAACACCCAAGGGGGGGCCCAAGAGACCCAGTACTTC
j_gene: TRBJ1-1; abundance: -; v_gene: TRBV10-2; d_gene: -; len: 12; CDR3aa: CASSELITEAFF; CDR3nt: TGCGCCAGCAGTGAGTTGATCACTGAAGCTTTCTTT
j_gene: TRBJ2-2; abundance: -; v_gene: TRBV4-1; d_gene: -; len: 16; CDR3aa: CASSLDQHLNTGELFF; CDR3nt: TGCGCCAGCAGCCTAGACCAGCACCTGAACACCGGGGAGCTGTTTTTT
j_gene: TRBJ1-5; abundance: few; v_gene: TRBV6-6; d_gene: -; len: 12; CDR3aa: CASSYQNQPQHF; CDR3nt: TGTGCCAGCAGTTATCAGAATCAGCCCCAGCATTTT
j_gene: TRBJ1-1; abundance: -; v_gene: TRBV6-1; d_gene: -; len: 14; CDR3aa: CASSGRGGNTEAFF; CDR3nt: TGTGCCAGCAGCGGAAGGGGCGGGAACACTGAAGCTTTCTTT
j_gene: TRBJ1-6; abundance: -; v_gene: TRBV30; d_gene: TRBD1; len: 14; CDR3aa: CAWSSGQANSPLHF; CDR3nt: TGTGCCTGGAGCTCGGGACAGGCAAATTCACCCCTCCACTTT
j_gene: TRBJ2-7; abundance: -; v_gene: TRBV2; d_gene: -; len: 14; CDR3aa: CAGGSRGYSYEQYF; CDR3nt: TGTGCCGGCGGTAGCAGGGGCTACTCCTACGAGCAGTACTTC
j_gene: TRBJ1-6; abundance: -; v_gene: TRBV18; d_gene: -; len: 14; CDR3aa: CASSPLDVDSPLHF; CDR3nt: TGTGCCAGCTCACCATTGGACGTCGATTCACCCCTCCACTTT
j_gene: TRBJ1-2; abundance: -; v_gene: TRBV7-9; d_gene: -; len: 15; CDR3aa: CASSSATQGSYGYTF; CDR3nt: TGTGCCAGCAGCTCAGCTACACAGGGTTCCTATGGCTACACCTTC
j_gene: TRBJ1-3; abundance: once; v_gene: TRBV11-3; d_gene: TRBD1; len: 14; CDR3aa: CASNQGANGNTIYF; CDR3nt: TGTGCCAGCAACCAGGGGGCGAACGGAAACACCATATATTTT
j_gene: TRBJ2-5; abundance: -; v_gene: TRBV7-9; d_gene: -; len: 12; CDR3aa: CASSPTVGTQYF; CDR3nt: TGTGCCAGCAGCCCCACAGTTGGGACCCAGTACTTC
j_gene: TRBJ1-2; abundance: -; v_gene: TRBV5-6; d_gene: TRBD1; len: 16; CDR3aa: CASSLGLTGTYYGYTF; CDR3nt: TGTGCCAGCAGCTTGGGGTTGACAGGGACCTACTATGGCTACACCTTC
j_gene: TRBJ1-2; abundance: -; v_gene: TRBV18; d_gene: TRBD1; len: 16; CDR3aa: CASSPTEGQGGYGYTF; CDR3nt: TGTGCCAGCTCACCCACCGAGGGACAGGGGGGCTATGGCTACACCTTC
j_gene: TRBJ1-2; abundance: -; v_gene: TRBV7-9; d_gene: TRBD1; len: 14; CDR3aa: CASSSGGSAYGYTF; CDR3nt: TGTGCCAGCAGCTCAGGGGGTTCTGCCTATGGCTACACCTTC
j_gene: TRBJ2-1; abundance: -; v_gene: TRBV10-3; d_gene: -; len: 10; CDR3aa: CAIKGNEQFF; CDR3nt: TGTGCCATCAAAGGGAATGAGCAGTTCTTC
j_gene: TRBJ2-1; abundance: -; v_gene: TRBV18; d_gene: -; len: 13; CDR3aa: CASSERGYNEQFF; CDR3nt: TGTGCCAGCTCCGAGAGGGGCTACAATGAGCAGTTCTTC
j_gene: TRBJ1-6; abundance: few; v_gene: TRBV7-2; d_gene: TRBD1; len: 16; CDR3aa: CASSQQGGGANSPLHF; CDR3nt: TGTGCCAGCAGCCAACAGGGGGGGGGCGCAAATTCACCCCTCCACTTT
j_gene: TRBJ1-5; abundance: -; v_gene: TRBV29-1; d_gene: -; len: 13; CDR3aa: CSVTTGNNQPQHF; CDR3nt: TGCAGCGTTACGACGGGAAACAATCAGCCCCAGCATTTT
j_gene: TRBJ2-7; abundance: -; v_gene: TRBV2; d_gene: -; len: 14; CDR3aa: CASSVAGRTYEQYF; CDR3nt: TGTGCCAGCAGTGTGGCGGGACGCACCTACGAGCAGTACTTC
j_gene: TRBJ2-3; abundance: few; v_gene: TRBV5-1; d_gene: -; len: 14; CDR3aa: CASSPQTSTDTQYF; CDR3nt: TGCGCCAGCAGCCCCCAGACTAGCACAGATACGCAGTATTTT
j_gene: TRBJ1-1; abundance: -; v_gene: TRBV13; d_gene: -; len: 13; CDR3aa: CASSLMGYTEAFF; CDR3nt: TGTGCCAGCAGCTTAATGGGTTACACTGAAGCTTTCTTT
j_gene: TRBJ2-2; abundance: -; v_gene: TRBV6-1; d_gene: TRBD2; len: 17; CDR3aa: CASSERLAGGNTGELFF; CDR3nt: TGTGCCAGCAGTGAACGGCTAGCGGGGGGGAACACCGGGGAGCTGTTTTTT
j_gene: TRBJ1-5; abundance: -; v_gene: TRBV6-1; d_gene: TRBD1; len: 15; CDR3aa: CASSSRGIVTEPQHF; CDR3nt: TGTGCCAGCAGCTCCAGGGGGATTGTGACGGAGCCCCAGCATTTT
j_gene: TRBJ1-2; abundance: -; v_gene: TRBV11-2; d_gene: -; len: 15; CDR3aa: CASSLGRTADYGYTF; CDR3nt: TGTGCCAGCAGCTTGGGTCGGACAGCAGACTATGGCTACACCTTC
j_gene: TRBJ1-3; abundance: -; v_gene: TRBV11-2; d_gene: -; len: 15; CDR3aa: CASSPGLSSGNTIYF; CDR3nt: TGTGCCAGCTCCCCCGGTCTATCCTCTGGAAACACCATATATTTT
j_gene: TRBJ2-3; abundance: -; v_gene: TRBV5-4; d_gene: -; len: 14; CDR3aa: CASSLKEHPATQYF; CDR3nt: TGTGCCAGCAGCTTGAAAGAACACCCAGCTACGCAGTATTTT
j_gene: TRBJ1-1; abundance: -; v_gene: TRBV5-5; d_gene: TRBD1; len: 14; CDR3aa: CASTWTGGVTEAFF; CDR3nt: TGTGCCAGCACCTGGACAGGGGGCGTCACTGAAGCTTTCTTT
j_gene: TRBJ2-7; abundance: -; v_gene: TRBV2; d_gene: TRBD1; len: 14; CDR3aa: CASEGAVSSYEQYF; CDR3nt: TGTGCCAGCGAGGGGGCAGTATCATCCTACGAGCAGTACTTC
j_gene: TRBJ1-5; abundance: -; v_gene: TRBV6-1; d_gene: TRBD1; len: 14; CDR3aa: CASNLGAGGEPQHF; CDR3nt: TGTGCCAGCAATTTAGGGGCAGGGGGAGAGCCCCAGCATTTT
j_gene: TRBJ2-1; abundance: -; v_gene: TRBV2; d_gene: -; len: 15; CDR3aa: CAGTGGGTAYNEQFF; CDR3nt: TGTGCCGGAACGGGTGGCGGAACCGCCTACAATGAGCAGTTCTTC
j_gene: TRBJ2-7; abundance: -; v_gene: TRBV30; d_gene: TRBD1; len: 12; CDR3aa: CAWSRDRGEQYF; CDR3nt: TGTGCCTGGAGCCGGGACAGGGGCGAGCAGTACTTC
j_gene: TRBJ1-4; abundance: -; v_gene: TRBV2; d_gene: -; len: 13; CDR3aa: CATCRGSNEKLFF; CDR3nt: TGTGCCACCTGCCGGGGCTCTAATGAAAAACTGTTTTTT
j_gene: TRBJ1-6; abundance: few; v_gene: TRBV11-2; d_gene: -; len: 15; CDR3aa: CASSLDSRGNSPLHF; CDR3nt: TGTGCCAGCAGCTTAGATTCCCGGGGGAATTCACCCCTCCACTTT
j_gene: TRBJ1-1; abundance: -; v_gene: TRBV7-2; d_gene: -; len: 15; CDR3aa: CASRYLSGLSTEAFF; CDR3nt: TGTGCCAGCAGGTACTTGAGCGGGCTCAGCACTGAAGCTTTCTTT
j_gene: TRBJ2-1; abundance: -; v_gene: TRBV6-5; d_gene: TRBD2; len: 14; CDR3aa: CVSSTSGGAIEQFF; CDR3nt: TGTGTCAGCAGTACGAGCGGGGGGGCAATCGAGCAGTTCTTC
j_gene: TRBJ2-2; abundance: -; v_gene: TRBV9; d_gene: -; len: 13; CDR3aa: CASSTQNTGELFF; CDR3nt: TGTGCCAGCAGCACCCAGAACACCGGGGAGCTGTTTTTT
j_gene: TRBJ1-1; abundance: -; v_gene: TRBV7-6; d_gene: -; len: 13; CDR3aa: CASSLRLNTEAFF; CDR3nt: TGTGCCAGCAGCTTACGTCTGAACACTGAAGCTTTCTTT
j_gene: TRBJ1-5; abundance: -; v_gene: TRBV27; d_gene: TRBD1; len: 15; CDR3aa: CASSLLGDSSKPQHF; CDR3nt: TGTGCCAGCAGTTTATTGGGGGACAGTTCTAAGCCCCAGCATTTT
j_gene: TRBJ1-3; abundance: -; v_gene: TRBV4-1; d_gene: -; len: 15; CDR3aa: CASCRGRMSGNTIYF; CDR3nt: TGCGCCAGTTGTAGGGGGAGAATGTCTGGAAACACCATATATTTT
j_gene: TRBJ2-4; abundance: once; v_gene: TRBV7-2; d_gene: -; len: 16; CDR3aa: CASSPRDTPTKNIQYF; CDR3nt: TGTGCCAGCAGCCCCCGGGACACGCCGACCAAAAACATTCAGTACTTC
j_gene: TRBJ1-1; abundance: -; v_gene: TRBV19; d_gene: -; len: 15; CDR3aa: CASSIGLTGNTEAFF; CDR3nt: TGTGCCAGTAGTATAGGGCTTACAGGGAACACTGAAGCTTTCTTT
j_gene: TRBJ1-6; abundance: -; v_gene: TRBV28; d_gene: TRBD1; len: 15; CDR3aa: CASSFPGQGNSPLHF; CDR3nt: TGTGCCAGCAGTTTTCCTGGACAGGGTAATTCACCCCTCCACTTT
j_gene: TRBJ1-2; abundance: -; v_gene: TRBV5-5; d_gene: -; len: 15; CDR3aa: CASIGADPEDYGYTF; CDR3nt: TGTGCCAGCATTGGGGCGGACCCGGAGGACTATGGCTACACCTTC
j_gene: TRBJ1-1; abundance: -; v_gene: TRBV29-1; d_gene: -; len: 14; CDR3aa: CSVEDKGGSIEAFF; CDR3nt: TGCAGCGTTGAAGATAAGGGGGGATCTATCGAAGCTTTCTTT
j_gene: TRBJ1-5; abundance: -; v_gene: TRBV30; d_gene: -; len: 15; CDR3aa: CAWSDTGRGNQPQHF; CDR3nt: TGTGCCTGGAGCGACACAGGGCGAGGGAATCAGCCCCAGCATTTT
j_gene: TRBJ2-2; abundance: -; v_gene: TRBV10-1; d_gene: -; len: 16; CDR3aa: CASSESNYANTGELFF; CDR3nt: TGCGCCAGCAGTGAGTCGAACTACGCGAACACCGGGGAGCTGTTTTTT
j_gene: TRBJ2-2; abundance: -; v_gene: TRBV7-9; d_gene: -; len: 16; CDR3aa: CASSLKREGNTGELFF; CDR3nt: TGTGCCAGCAGCTTAAAAAGAGAGGGGAACACCGGGGAGCTGTTTTTT
j_gene: TRBJ1-5; abundance: -; v_gene: TRBV7-8; d_gene: -; len: 15; CDR3aa: CASSLVWDNNQPQHF; CDR3nt: TGTGCCAGCAGCTTAGTTTGGGACAATAATCAGCCCCAGCATTTT
j_gene: TRBJ2-7; abundance: once; v_gene: TRBV7-7; d_gene: TRBD1; len: 14; CDR3aa: CASSQGQGGYEQYF; CDR3nt: TGTGCCAGCAGCCAAGGACAGGGGGGCTACGAGCAGTACTTC
j_gene: TRBJ1-5; abundance: -; v_gene: TRBV4-1; d_gene: -; len: 14; CDR3aa: CASSLTPQGQPQHF; CDR3nt: TGCGCCAGCAGTTTAACCCCTCAAGGGCAGCCCCAGCATTTT
j_gene: TRBJ1-5; abundance: -; v_gene: TRBV2; d_gene: -; len: 15; CDR3aa: CASSEADRGGQPQHF; CDR3nt: TGTGCCAGCAGTGAGGCCGATCGGGGAGGTCAGCCCCAGCATTTT
j_gene: TRBJ2-2; abundance: -; v_gene: TRBV14; d_gene: -; len: 17; CDR3aa: CASSLRPGPTTTGELFF; CDR3nt: TGTGCCAGCAGCCTCCGTCCGGGACCCACGACCACCGGGGAGCTGTTTTTT
j_gene: TRBJ1-2; abundance: -; v_gene: TRBV5-4; d_gene: -; len: 15; CDR3aa: CASSLSTFRTSGYTF; CDR3nt: TGTGCCAGCAGCTTGAGTACCTTTCGGACGAGTGGCTACACCTTC
j_gene: TRBJ2-1; abundance: -; v_gene: TRBV13; d_gene: TRBD1; len: 16; CDR3aa: CASSYDRAYPSNEQFF; CDR3nt: TGTGCCAGCAGCTACGACAGGGCCTATCCCTCCAATGAGCAGTTCTTC
j_gene: TRBJ2-1; abundance: -; v_gene: TRBV7-9; d_gene: -; len: 15; CDR3aa: CASSPHYGSYNEQFF; CDR3nt: TGTGCCAGCAGCCCCCACTACGGCTCCTACAATGAGCAGTTCTTC
j_gene: TRBJ2-1; abundance: -; v_gene: TRBV13; d_gene: TRBD1; len: 16; CDR3aa: CASSPGTGLSTDEQFF; CDR3nt: TGTGCCAGCAGCCCCGGGACAGGGCTTTCTACGGATGAGCAGTTCTTC